This entry features one T cell receptor (beta chain) sequence. Its target is not known. The data were taken from a study of monozygotic twins with inflammatory bowel disease. Blood samples, whole and unsorted for T cells, yielded the isolated total RNA. Study-wide results and limits: Lower sharing of clonotypes with other individuals was seen in IBD patients than in healthy twins. This was most marked in patients showing signs of disease activity.

Eight distinct reactions (per sample) were used to make the cDNA. TCRdb re-analyzed the 5' RACE reads; it lists each CDR3 protein once, without DNA. Recorded for this sample: under 350,000 distinct CDR3 sequences. The sequenced sample was blood. This sequence was found in a human donor with ulcerative colitis or Crohn's disease, or a healthy co-twin of an affected twin (not recorded which).

This CDR3 is CASSLGGSDTQYF. The chain uses TRBV11-3 and TRBJ2-3. The CDR3 is 13 residues long. The germline V gene encodes CDR1 SGHNT and CDR2 YENEEA.